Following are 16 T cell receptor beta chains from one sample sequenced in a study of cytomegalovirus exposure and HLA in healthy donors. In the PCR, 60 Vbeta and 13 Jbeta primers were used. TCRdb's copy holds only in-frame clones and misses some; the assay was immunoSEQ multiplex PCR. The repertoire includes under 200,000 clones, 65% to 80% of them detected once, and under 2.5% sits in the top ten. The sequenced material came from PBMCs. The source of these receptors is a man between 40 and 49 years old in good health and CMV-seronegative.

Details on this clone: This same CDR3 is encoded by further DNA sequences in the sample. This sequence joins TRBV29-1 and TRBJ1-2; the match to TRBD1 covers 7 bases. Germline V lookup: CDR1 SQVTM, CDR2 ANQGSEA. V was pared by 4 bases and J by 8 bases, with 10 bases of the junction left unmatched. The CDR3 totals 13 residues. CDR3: CSVATGTPRGYTF. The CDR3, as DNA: TGCAGCGTTGCGACAGGGACCCCGAGGGGCTACACCTTC.

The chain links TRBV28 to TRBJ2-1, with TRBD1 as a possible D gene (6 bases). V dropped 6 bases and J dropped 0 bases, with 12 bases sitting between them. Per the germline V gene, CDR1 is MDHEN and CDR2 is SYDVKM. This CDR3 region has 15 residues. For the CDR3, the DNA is TGTGCCAGCAGACCTCTGGACAGCTCCTACAATGAGCAGTTCTTC. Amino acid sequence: CASRPLDSSYNEQFF.

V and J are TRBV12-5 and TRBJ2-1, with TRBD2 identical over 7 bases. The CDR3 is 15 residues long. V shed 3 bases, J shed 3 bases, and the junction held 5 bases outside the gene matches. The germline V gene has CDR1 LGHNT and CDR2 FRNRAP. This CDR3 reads CASGLEAGVYNEQFF. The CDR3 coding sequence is TGTGCTAGTGGTTTAGAGGCGGGGGTCTACAATGAGCAGTTCTTC.

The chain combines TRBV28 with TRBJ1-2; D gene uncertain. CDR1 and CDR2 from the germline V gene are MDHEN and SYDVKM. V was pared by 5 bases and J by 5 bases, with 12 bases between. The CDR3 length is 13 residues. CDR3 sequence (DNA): TGTGCCAGCAGTCCTTCCGGACTTTATGGCTACACCTTC. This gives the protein CASSPSGLYGYTF.

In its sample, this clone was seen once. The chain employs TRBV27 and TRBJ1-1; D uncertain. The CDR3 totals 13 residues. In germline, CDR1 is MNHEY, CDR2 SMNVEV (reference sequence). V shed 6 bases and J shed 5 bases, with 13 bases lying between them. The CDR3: CASSLRFQTEAFF. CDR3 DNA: TGTGCCAGCAGCCTCCGGTTCCAAACTGAAGCTTTCTTT.

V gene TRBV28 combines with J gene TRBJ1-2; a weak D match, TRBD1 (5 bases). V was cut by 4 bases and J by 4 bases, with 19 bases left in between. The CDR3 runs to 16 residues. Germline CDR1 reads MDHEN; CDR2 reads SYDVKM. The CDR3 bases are TGTGCCAGCAGTTCAAAGGACACCGGGAGCGTCTATGGCTACACCTTC. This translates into CASSSKDTGSVYGYTF.

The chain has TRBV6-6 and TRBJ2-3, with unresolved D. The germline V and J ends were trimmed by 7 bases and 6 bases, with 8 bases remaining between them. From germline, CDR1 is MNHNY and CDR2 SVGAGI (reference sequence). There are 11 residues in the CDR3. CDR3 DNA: TGTGCCAGCAAACGACTGGATACGCAGTATTTT. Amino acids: CASKRLDTQYF.

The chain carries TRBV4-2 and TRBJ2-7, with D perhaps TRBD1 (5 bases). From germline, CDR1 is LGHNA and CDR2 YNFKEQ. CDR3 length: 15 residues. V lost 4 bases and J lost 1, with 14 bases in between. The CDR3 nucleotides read TGTGCCAGCAGCCTGGTGCAGGGTGGGTCCTACGAGCAGTACTTC. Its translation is CASSLVQGGSYEQYF.

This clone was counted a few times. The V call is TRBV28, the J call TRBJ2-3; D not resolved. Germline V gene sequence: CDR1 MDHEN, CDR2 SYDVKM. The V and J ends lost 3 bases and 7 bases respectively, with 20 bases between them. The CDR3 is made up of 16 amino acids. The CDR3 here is CASSFHPRFVAYTQYF. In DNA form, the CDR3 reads TGTGCCAGCAGTTTTCATCCTAGATTTGTCGCATATACGCAGTATTTT.

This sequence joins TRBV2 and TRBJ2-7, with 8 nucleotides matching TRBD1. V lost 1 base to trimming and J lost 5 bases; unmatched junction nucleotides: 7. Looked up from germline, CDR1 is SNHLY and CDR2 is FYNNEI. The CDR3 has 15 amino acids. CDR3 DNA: TGTGCCAGCAGTGAAGAAGGCAGGGGGCAGGACGAGCAGTACTTC. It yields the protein CASSEEGRGQDEQYF.

CDR3 residues: CASSQDLNYGYTF. The CDR3 DNA reads TGTGCCAGCAGTCAGGATTTAAACTATGGCTACACCTTC. The chain recombines TRBV11-2 with TRBJ1-2; D not certain. The CDR3 runs 13 residues. Trimming left V 6 bases short and J 2 bases short, with 10 bases between. Per germline, CDR1 SGHAT and CDR2 FQNNGV. Complete variable domain (other parts from reference TRBV11-2 and TRBJ1-2): EAGVAQSPRYKIIEKRQSVAFWCNPISGHATLYWYQQILGQGPKLLIQFQNNGVVDDSQLPKDRFSAERLKGVDSTLKIQPAKLEDSAVYLCASSQDLNYGYTFGSGTRLTVV.

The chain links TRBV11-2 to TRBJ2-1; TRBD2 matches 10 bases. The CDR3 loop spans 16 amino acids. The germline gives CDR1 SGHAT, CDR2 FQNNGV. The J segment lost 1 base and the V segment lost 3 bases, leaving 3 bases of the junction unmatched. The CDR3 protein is CASSFSSGGSYNEQFF. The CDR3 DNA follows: TGTGCCAGCAGCTTTTCTAGCGGGGGATCCTACAATGAGCAGTTCTTC.

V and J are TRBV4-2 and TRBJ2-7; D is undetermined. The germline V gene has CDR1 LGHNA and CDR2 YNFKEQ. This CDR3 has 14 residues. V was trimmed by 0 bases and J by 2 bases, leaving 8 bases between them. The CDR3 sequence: CASSQDRQTYEQYF. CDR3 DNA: TGTGCCAGCAGCCAAGACAGGCAGACCTACGAGCAGTACTTC.

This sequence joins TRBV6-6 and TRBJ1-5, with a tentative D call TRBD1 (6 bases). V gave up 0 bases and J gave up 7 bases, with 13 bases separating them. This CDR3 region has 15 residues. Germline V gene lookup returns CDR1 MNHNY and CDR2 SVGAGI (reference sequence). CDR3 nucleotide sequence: TGTGCCAGCAGTTACTCTGGGACTACAGGGCAGCCCCAGCATTTT. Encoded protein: CASSYSGTTGQPQHF.

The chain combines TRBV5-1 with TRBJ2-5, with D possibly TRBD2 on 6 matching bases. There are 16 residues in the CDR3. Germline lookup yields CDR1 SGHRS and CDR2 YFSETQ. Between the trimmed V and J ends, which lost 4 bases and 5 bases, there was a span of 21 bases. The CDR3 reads CASSPGRGVAGETQYF. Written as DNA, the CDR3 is TGCGCCAGCAGCCCCGGAAGGGGTGTTGCGGGGGAGACCCAGTACTTC.

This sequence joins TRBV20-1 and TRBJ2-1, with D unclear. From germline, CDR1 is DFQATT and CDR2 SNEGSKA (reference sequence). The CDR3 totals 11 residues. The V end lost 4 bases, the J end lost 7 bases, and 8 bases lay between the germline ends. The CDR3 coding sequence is TGCAGTGCTACCCCCGGTAATGAGCAGTTCTTC. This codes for CSATPGNEQFF.